In its sample, the clone carrying this TCR beta chain was seen once. The V end was cut by 5 bases, the J end by 3 bases, with 12 bases between. CDR1 and CDR2 (germline): SGHAT, FQNNGV. The CDR3 runs to 14 residues. Libraries were prepared by immunoSEQ multiplex PCR; TCRdb keeps only in-frame clonotypes and omits some of them. The table shows 70,000 to 95,000 clones, with approximately 89% occurring only once. The sample originates from a study of control samples from healthy donors and cancer patients. The chain joins TRBV11-2 to TRBJ2-3; D possibly corresponds to TRBD2 (5 bases). The origin of this receptor is a man between 45 and 60 years old in good health. The sample comprised blood. CDR3 nucleotide sequence: TGTGCCAGCAGCCCCTGGACTGGAACAGATACGCAGTATTTT. As protein: CASSPWTGTDTQYF.